The present TCR beta chain was sequenced within a study of blood T cell repertoires in COVID-19. Study-wide context: The United States, Italy and Spain supplied acute and convalescent COVID-19 samples. Nucleic acid was either cDNA or gDNA, and it came from T cells, B-cell-depleted T cells, or PBMCs.

In the original processing: Reference gene primer amplification yielded estimated nucleated cell counts. The protocol was immunoSEQ multiplex PCR, while the TCRdb copy is restricted to in-frame clones and leaves out a portion. Clone size and the V and J calls come from that table; the DNA yielded D and trimming. The sample lists approximately 26,000 clones, 82% occurring once. The CDR3 sequence is 15 residues long. From germline, CDR1 is SEHNR and CDR2 FQNEAQ (reference sequence). Deletions cut 1 base from V and 4 bases from J, with 11 bases between. The source material was peripheral blood. The clonotype was recovered from a man older than 75 with active or convalescent COVID-19. The chain couples TRBV7-9 to TRBJ1-3, with unresolved D. CDR3 region: CASSLGTTPGNTIYF. CDR3 nucleotide sequence: TGTGCCAGCAGCTTAGGGACTACACCCGGAAACACCATATATTTT. The whole variable domain, remainder taken from reference TRBV7-9 and TRBJ1-3, is DTGVSQNPRHKITKRGQNVTFRCDPISEHNRLYWYRQTLGQGPEFLTYFQNEAQLEKSRLLSDRFSAERPKGSFSTLEIQRTEQGDSAMYLCASSLGTTPGNTIYFGEGSWLTVV.